Following are 16 T cell receptor beta chains from one sample sequenced in a study of blood T cell repertoires in COVID-19. The method was immunoSEQ multiplex PCR; TCRdb's version includes in-frame clones alone and lacks a portion of them. The table lists about 240,000 clones, around 85% of them singletons. Sequenced material: PBMCs or T cells enriched from blood (not recorded which). Receptors originate from a woman in her forties with acute COVID-19.

The chain combines TRBV2 with TRBJ2-7; D is perhaps TRBD1 (5 bases). Trimming pared 7 bases from V and 7 bases from J, leaving 20 bases between. The CDR3 spans 14 residues. The germline V gene has CDR1 SNHLY and CDR2 FYNNEI. The CDR3 loop is CASNVGRASREQYF. The CDR3 coding sequence is TGTGCCAGCAACGTTGGCAGGGCCAGCCGGGAGCAGTACTTC.

Note on this clone: An end of the junction does not agree with germline; a read error may underlie this. The CDR3 loop reads CASSKLAGTYNEQFF. For the CDR3, the DNA is TGTGCTAGCAGCAAACTAGCGGGAACTTACAATGAGCAGTTCTTC. The J gene is TRBJ2-1, the V gene TRBV7-7; 10 nucleotides align to TRBD2. Germline CDR1 SSHAT, CDR2 FNYEAQ (reference sequence). The CDR3 is 15 residues long. The full variable domain, completed using reference TRBV7-7 and TRBJ2-1, is GAGVSQSPRYKVTKRGQDVTLRCDPISSHATLYWYQQALGQGPEFLTYFNYEAQPDKSGLPSDRFSAERPEGSISTLTIQRTEQRDSAMYRCASSKLAGTYNEQFFGPGTRLTVL.

The chain couples TRBV4-1 to TRBJ2-1, with 9 bases aligning to TRBD2. Germline CDR1 reads MGHRA; CDR2 reads YSYEKL. The V and J ends lost 1 base and 9 bases, in that order; junction bases with no gene match: 7. The CDR3 runs 15 residues. Here the CDR3 DNA reads TGCGCCAGCAGCCAAGTCCCTAGCGGGAACGGTGAGCAGTTCTTC. It translates to CASSQVPSGNGEQFF.

The CDR3 sequence: CASSEAGGFGNSPLHF. In nucleotides, the CDR3 is TGTGCCAGCAGTGAAGCAGGGGGCTTTGGTAATTCACCCCTCCACTTT. The chain joins TRBV6-1 to TRBJ1-6, with 7 bases fitting TRBD1. From germline, CDR1 is MNHNS and CDR2 SASEGT. Trimming removed 0 bases from V and 6 bases from J; junction bases left unmatched: 5. CDR3 length: 16 amino acids.

V usage is TRBV15 and J usage is TRBJ2-1; 7 nucleotides match TRBD2. CDR1 is LNHNV and CDR2 is YYDKDF in the germline V gene (reference sequence). J gave up 0 bases and V 4 bases, and 3 bases lay outside the gene matches. The CDR3 extends over 15 amino acids. CDR3 sequence reads: CATSIRTSSYNEQFF. CDR3 DNA sequence: TGTGCCACCAGCATCCGGACTAGCTCCTACAATGAGCAGTTCTTC.

This clone was recorded once. This rearrangement joins TRBV7-8 to TRBJ2-5; 13 nucleotides agree with TRBD2. Germline trimming cut 5 bases from V and 5 bases from J; bases unmatched to any gene: 8. The CDR3 spans 16 residues. Germline-derived CDR1 and CDR2 are SGHVS and FQNEAQ. The CDR3 DNA reads as TGTGCCAGCAGCGTAGGACTAGCGGGAGCTGGGGAGACCCAGTACTTC. It translates to CASSVGLAGAGETQYF.

This clone was observed a few times. The J gene is TRBJ2-7, the V gene TRBV25-1, with D possibly TRBD1 on 5 matching bases. Germline assignment: CDR1 MGHDK and CDR2 SYGVNS. Trimming removed 6 bases at V and 5 bases at J, with 14 bases between. The CDR3 consists of 13 residues. The CDR3 is CASRKGNFNEQYF. The CDR3 DNA follows: TGTGCCAGCAGGAAGGGGAATTTCAACGAGCAGTACTTC.

This clone has just one count. This chain uses TRBV2 with TRBJ1-1, with 7 bases lining up with TRBD1. Germline V gene data show CDR1 as SNHLY and CDR2 as FYNNEI. The CDR3 is 13 residues long. V dropped 6 bases and J dropped 8; count of bases not matched to a gene: 9. CDR3 region: CASSETGPREAFF. In nucleotides, the CDR3 is TGTGCCAGCAGCGAGACAGGGCCCAGGGAAGCTTTCTTT.

The chain recombines TRBV6-5 with TRBJ2-7; TRBD1 agrees at 10 bases. Germline V CDR1 and CDR2: MNHEY, SVGAGI. The V and J ends lost 5 bases and 3 bases, in that order; junction bases with no gene match: 7. This CDR3 is built from 15 residues. CDR3 amino acids: CASSQTGGMVYEQYF. The CDR3 nucleotides read TGTGCCAGCAGTCAGACAGGGGGCATGGTCTACGAGCAGTACTTC.

The chain has TRBV29-1 and TRBJ2-2, with 8 positions matching TRBD1. The germline V gene has CDR1 SQVTM and CDR2 ANQGSEA. V shed 7 bases and J 4 bases; nucleotides not matched to a gene: 5. The CDR3 length is 13 residues. CDR3 DNA: TGCAGCGCAGAGACAGGGGTCACCGGGGAGCTGTTTTTT. It specifies CSAETGVTGELFF.

The chain has TRBV12-3 or TRBV12-4 and TRBJ1-1; D unresolved. Trimming took 3 bases from V and 5 from J, leaving 7 bases between them. The CDR3 has 12 residues. CDR3: CASSFAGTEAFF. The CDR3 region has the DNA TGTGCCAGCAGTTTCGCGGGTACTGAAGCTTTCTTT.

The V call is TRBV5-1, the J call TRBJ1-6; 10 positions agree with TRBD1. The CDR3 has 16 residues. Trimming took 3 bases from V and 6 from J; bases not matched to a gene: 6. Germline CDR1 SGHRS, CDR2 YFSETQ. The CDR3 coding sequence is TGCGCCAGCAGCTCCGGGACAGGGGCCACTAATTCACCCCTCCACTTT. Its protein is CASSSGTGATNSPLHF. Drawing the rest from reference TRBV5-1 and TRBJ1-6, the complete variable domain is KAGVTQTPRYLIKTRGQQVTLSCSPISGHRSVSWYQQTPGQGLQFLFEYFSETQRNKGNFPGRFSGRQFSNSRSEMNVSTLELGDSALYLCASSSGTGATNSPLHFGNGTRLTVT.

This rearrangement joins TRBV2 to TRBJ1-4, with 7 bases fitting TRBD1. Trimming at V came to 5 bases and at J to 5 bases, leaving 5 bases not matched to a gene. Germline-derived CDR1 and CDR2 are SNHLY and FYNNEI. The CDR3 spans 14 residues. CDR3: CASSINRGNEKLFF. The DNA for the CDR3 is TGTGCCAGCAGTATTAACAGGGGCAATGAAAAACTGTTTTTT.

V usage is TRBV5-1 and J usage is TRBJ2-2; 10 positions agree with TRBD1. In germline, CDR1 is SGHRS, CDR2 YFSETQ. V lost 3 bases and J lost 6; bases outside the gene matches: 14. The CDR3 extends over 18 amino acids. CDR3 sequence reads: CASSYRDRGAVDSGELFF. The CDR3 nucleotides read TGCGCCAGCAGCTACCGGGACAGGGGCGCTGTTGATTCCGGGGAGCTGTTTTTT.

This clone was detected a few times. This chain joins TRBV6-4 and TRBJ1-1; D might be TRBD1 (5 bases). Trimming shortened V by 0 bases and J by 2 bases, and 10 bases separated the two germline ends. The CDR3 is 15 amino acids. The germline V gene has CDR1 MRHNA and CDR2 SNTAGT. The CDR3 here is CASSDSQQENTEAFF. CDR3 DNA: TGTGCCAGCAGTGACTCCCAACAGGAAAACACTGAAGCTTTCTTT.

The chain is built from TRBV19 and TRBJ1-4; D is ambiguous. The V end lost 10 bases, the J end lost 0 bases, and 3 bases lay between the germline ends. CDR3 length: 11 residues. Germline loops: CDR1 LNHDA, CDR2 SQIVND (reference sequence). Written as DNA, the CDR3 is TGTGCCACGTCAACTAATGAAAAACTGTTTTTT. Its protein is CATSTNEKLFF.